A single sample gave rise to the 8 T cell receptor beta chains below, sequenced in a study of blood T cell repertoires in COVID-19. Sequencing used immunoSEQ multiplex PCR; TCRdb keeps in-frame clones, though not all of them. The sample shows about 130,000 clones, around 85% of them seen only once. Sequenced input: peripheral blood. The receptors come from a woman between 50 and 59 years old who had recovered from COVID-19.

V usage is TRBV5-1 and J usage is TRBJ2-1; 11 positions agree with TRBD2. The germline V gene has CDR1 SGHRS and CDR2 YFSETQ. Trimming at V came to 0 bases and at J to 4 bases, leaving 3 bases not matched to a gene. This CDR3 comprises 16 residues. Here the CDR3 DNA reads TGCGCCAGCAGCTTGGGAACTAGCGGGGGTTACAATGAGCAGTTCTTC. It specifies CASSLGTSGGYNEQFF.

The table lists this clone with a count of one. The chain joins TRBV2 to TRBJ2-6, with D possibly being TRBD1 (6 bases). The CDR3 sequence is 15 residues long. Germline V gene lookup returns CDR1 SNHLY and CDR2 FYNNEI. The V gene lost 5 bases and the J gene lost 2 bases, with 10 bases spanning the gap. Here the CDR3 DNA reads TGTGCCAGCAGTTCACAGGGACCTGGGGCCAACGTCCTGACTTTC. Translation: CASSSQGPGANVLTF. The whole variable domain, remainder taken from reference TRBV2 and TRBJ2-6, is EPEVTQTPSHQVTQMGQEVILRCVPISNHLYFYWYRQILGQKVEFLVSFYNNEISEKSEIFDDQFSVERPDGSNFTLKIRSTKLEDSAMYFCASSSQGPGANVLTFGAGSRLTVL.

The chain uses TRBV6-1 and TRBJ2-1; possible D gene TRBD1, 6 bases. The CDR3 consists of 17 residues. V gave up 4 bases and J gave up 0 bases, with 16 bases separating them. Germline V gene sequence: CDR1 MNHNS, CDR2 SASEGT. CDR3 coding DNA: TGTGCCAGCAGTGGCCGGGACATCAAGAGCTCCTACAATGAGCAGTTCTTC. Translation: CASSGRDIKSSYNEQFF.

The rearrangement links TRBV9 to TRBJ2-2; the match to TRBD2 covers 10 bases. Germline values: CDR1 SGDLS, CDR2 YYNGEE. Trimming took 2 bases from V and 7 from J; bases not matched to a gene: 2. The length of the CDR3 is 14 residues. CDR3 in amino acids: CASSVASGGGELFF. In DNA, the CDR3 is TGTGCCAGCAGCGTGGCTAGCGGGGGCGGGGAGCTGTTTTTT.

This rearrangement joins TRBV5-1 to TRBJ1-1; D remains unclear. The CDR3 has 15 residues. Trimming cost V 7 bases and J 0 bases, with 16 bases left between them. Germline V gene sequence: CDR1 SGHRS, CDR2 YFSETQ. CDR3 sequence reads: CASASGMSLNTEAFF. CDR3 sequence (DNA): TGCGCCAGCGCGTCAGGCATGTCGCTGAACACTGAAGCTTTCTTT.

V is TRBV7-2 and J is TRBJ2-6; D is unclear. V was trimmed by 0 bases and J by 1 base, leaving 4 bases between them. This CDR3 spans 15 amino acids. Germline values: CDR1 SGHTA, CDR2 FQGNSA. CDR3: CASSLALSGANVLTF. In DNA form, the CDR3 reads TGTGCCAGCAGCTTAGCCCTATCTGGGGCCAACGTCCTGACTTTC.

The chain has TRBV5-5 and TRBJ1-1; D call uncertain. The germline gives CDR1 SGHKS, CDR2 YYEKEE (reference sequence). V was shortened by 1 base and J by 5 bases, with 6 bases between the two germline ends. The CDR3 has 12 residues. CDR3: CASSLIRTEAFF. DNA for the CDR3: TGTGCCAGCAGCTTGATCCGGACTGAAGCTTTCTTT. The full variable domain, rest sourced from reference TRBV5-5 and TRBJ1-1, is DAGVTQSPTHLIKTRGQQVTLRCSPISGHKSVSWYQQVLGQGPQFIFQYYEKEERGRGNFPDRFSARQFPNYSSELNVNALLLGDSALYLCASSLIRTEAFFGQGTRLTVV.

The DNA of the CDR3 is TGTGCCAGCAGCCTCTCAGGGGAGCAGACCACCGGGGAGCTGTTTTTT. Encoded protein: CASSLSGEQTTGELFF. This chain connects TRBV7-3 to TRBJ2-2, with D perhaps TRBD1 (6 bases). V lost 5 bases to trimming and J lost 4 bases, with 17 bases between them. The length of the CDR3 is 16 residues. Germline assignment: CDR1 SGHTA and CDR2 FQGTGA.